This TCR beta chain stems from a study of graft-versus-host responses after intestinal transplantation. The length of the CDR3 is 19 residues. The ends lost 0 bases at V and 3 bases at J; junction bases unmatched: 16. Per germline, CDR1 SGDLS and CDR2 YYNGEE. Clones were sequenced by immunoSEQ multiplex PCR, and TCRdb holds only the in-frame ones, with some missing. Of some 2,500 clones in the sample, under 30% were seen once. The chain is built from TRBV9 and TRBJ2-7; 9 bases match TRBD1. This material consisted of alloreactive CD4+ T cells from a mixed lymphocyte reaction culture, taken before transplantation. The subset is: CFSE-low proliferating T cells sorted from approximately six-day pre-transplant mixed lymphocyte reaction (GvH or HvG direction). The sequence derives from a human patient who was an organ donor for intestinal transplantation. CDR3 sequence (DNA): TGTGCCAGCAGCGTAGAACCCGAGCTGTCACCGGGACAGGGCTACGAGCAGTACTTC. Translated: CASSVEPELSPGQGYEQYF.